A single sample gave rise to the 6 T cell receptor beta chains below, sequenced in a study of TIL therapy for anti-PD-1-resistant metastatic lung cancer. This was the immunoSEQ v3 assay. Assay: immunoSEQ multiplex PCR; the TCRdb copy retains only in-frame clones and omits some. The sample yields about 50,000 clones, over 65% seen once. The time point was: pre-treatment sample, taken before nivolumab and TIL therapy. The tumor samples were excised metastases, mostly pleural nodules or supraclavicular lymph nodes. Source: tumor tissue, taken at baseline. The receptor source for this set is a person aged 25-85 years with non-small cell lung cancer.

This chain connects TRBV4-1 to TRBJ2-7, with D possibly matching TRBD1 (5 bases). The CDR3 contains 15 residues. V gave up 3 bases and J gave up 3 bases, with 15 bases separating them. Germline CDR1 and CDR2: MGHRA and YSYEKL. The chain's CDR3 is CASSQPSGHLYEQYF. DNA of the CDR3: TGCGCCAGCAGCCAGCCATCTGGACACCTCTACGAGCAGTACTTC.

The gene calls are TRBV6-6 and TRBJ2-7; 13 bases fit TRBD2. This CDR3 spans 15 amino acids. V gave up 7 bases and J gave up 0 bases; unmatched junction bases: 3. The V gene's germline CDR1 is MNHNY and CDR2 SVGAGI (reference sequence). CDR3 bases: TGTGCCAGCAAACTAGCGGGAGGGGGCTCCTACGAGCAGTACTTC. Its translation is CASKLAGGGSYEQYF.

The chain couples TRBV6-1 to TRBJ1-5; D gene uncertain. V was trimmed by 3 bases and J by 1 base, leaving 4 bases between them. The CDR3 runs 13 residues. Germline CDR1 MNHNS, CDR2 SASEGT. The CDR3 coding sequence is TGTGCCAGCAGTGAGGAAAGCAATCAGCCCCAGCATTTT. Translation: CASSEESNQPQHF.

Here the CDR3 reads CASTPAGPGGEQFF. In DNA, the CDR3 is TGTGCCAGCACCCCGGCGGGACCAGGGGGTGAGCAGTTCTTC. The chain links TRBV27 to TRBJ2-1, with D tentatively TRBD1 (7 bases). Trimming shortened V by 7 bases and J by 9 bases, and 19 bases separated the two germline ends. The CDR3 contains 14 residues. Germline V gene sequence: CDR1 MNHEY, CDR2 SMNVEV (reference sequence).

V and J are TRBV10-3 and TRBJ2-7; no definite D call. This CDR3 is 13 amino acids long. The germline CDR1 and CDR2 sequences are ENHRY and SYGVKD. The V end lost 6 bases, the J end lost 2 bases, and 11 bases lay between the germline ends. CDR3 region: CAISRQETYEQYF. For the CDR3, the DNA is TGTGCCATCAGCCGGCAGGAGACCTACGAGCAGTACTTC.

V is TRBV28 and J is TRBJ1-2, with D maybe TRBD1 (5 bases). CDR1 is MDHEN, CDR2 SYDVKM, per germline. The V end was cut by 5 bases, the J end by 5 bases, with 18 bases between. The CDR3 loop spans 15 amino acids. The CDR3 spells CASSPRRRGLYGYTF. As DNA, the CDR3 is TGTGCCAGCAGTCCACGCCGTAGGGGCCTATATGGCTACACCTTC.